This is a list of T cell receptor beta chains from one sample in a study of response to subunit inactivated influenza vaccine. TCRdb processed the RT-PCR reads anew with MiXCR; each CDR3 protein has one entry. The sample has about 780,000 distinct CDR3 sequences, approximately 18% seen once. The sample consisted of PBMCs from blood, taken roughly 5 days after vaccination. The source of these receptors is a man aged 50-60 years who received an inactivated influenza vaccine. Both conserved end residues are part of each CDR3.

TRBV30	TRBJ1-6	CAWSVQGGNHSPLHF
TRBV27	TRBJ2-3	CASSHRGARGTDTQYF
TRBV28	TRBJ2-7	CASSVGSLHEQYF
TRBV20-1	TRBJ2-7	CSARPGQGANEQYF
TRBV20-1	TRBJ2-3	CSAIPKGFTDTQYF
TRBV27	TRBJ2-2	CASTRRLFAGELFF
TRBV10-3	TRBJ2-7	CASSTKGQPSYEQYF
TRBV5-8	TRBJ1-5	CASSLTGRGQPQHF
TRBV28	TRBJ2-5	CASSSLLETQYF
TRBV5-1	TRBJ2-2	CASSPMGTGTGELFF
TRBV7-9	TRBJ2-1	CASSYDLTGFNEQFF
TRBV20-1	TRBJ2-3	CSAPPSGTTDTQYF
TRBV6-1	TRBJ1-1	CASSPGRRENTEAFF
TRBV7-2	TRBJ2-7	CASSLNSRSYEQYF
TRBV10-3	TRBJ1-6	CAISESKGLESIGNSPLHF
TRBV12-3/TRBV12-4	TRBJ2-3	CASSFQGGSADTQYF
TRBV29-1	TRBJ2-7	CSVGGPYEQYF
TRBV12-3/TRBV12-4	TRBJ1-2	CASSPTPRIGYTF
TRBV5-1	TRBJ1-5	CASSPYPDQPQHF
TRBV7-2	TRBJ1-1	CASSYHTQNTEAFF
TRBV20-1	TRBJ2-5	CSVFLHPSQETQYF
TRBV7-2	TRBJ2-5	CASSQLAGGVETQYF
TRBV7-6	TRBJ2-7	CASSILRGGGGEQYF
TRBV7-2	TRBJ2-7	CASSNSGGAAQYF
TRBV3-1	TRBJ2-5	CASSDRDRTSLETQYF
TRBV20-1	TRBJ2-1	CSASVGSGEQFF
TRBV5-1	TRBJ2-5	CASSAGRSQETQYF
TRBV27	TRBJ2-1	CASSTYRGAGFNEQFF
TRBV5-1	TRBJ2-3	CASSKGTYLGTDTQYF
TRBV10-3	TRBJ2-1	CAIRERDFTNEQFF
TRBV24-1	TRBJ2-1	CATSGQTGISYNEQFF
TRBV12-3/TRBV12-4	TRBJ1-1	CASIKGVGDTEAFF
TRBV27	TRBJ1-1	CASSQASFSGVNTEAFF
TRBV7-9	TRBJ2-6	CASSGNSGANVLTF
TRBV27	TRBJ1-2	CASTTSGGGGYTF
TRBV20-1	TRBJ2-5	CSARDRGGTQYF
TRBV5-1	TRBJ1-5	CASSPAGTAQNQPQHF
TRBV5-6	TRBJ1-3	CASSFRGRGDGNTIYF
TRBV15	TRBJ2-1	CATSAMREWYNEQFF
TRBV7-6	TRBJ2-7	CASSLQNSRIASGRYEQYF
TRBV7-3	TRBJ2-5	CASSSNPGLAGQETQYF
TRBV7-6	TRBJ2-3	CASSLTSGASTDTQYF
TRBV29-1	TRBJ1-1	CSVAGGYTEAFF
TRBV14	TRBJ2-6	CASSQGAFSGANVLTF
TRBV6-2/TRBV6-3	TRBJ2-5	CASRPPARQETQYF
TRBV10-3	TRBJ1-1	CAISVAGNTEAFF
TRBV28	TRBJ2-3	CASSPIRRTVSTDTQYF
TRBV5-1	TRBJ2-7	CASSGRTGINEQYF
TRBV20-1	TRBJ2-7	CSARLAGDAYEQYF
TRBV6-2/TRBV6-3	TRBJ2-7	CASSYSILEGQGNYEQYF
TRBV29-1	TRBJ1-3	CSAGQGPGNTIYF
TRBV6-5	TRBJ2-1	CASSYSAGEPYNEQFF
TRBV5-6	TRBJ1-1	CASRGQDNTEAFF
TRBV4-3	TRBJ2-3	CASSHRDRDTDTQYF
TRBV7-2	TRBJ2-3	CASSPPMRGTQYF
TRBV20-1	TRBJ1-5	CSASLHNNQPQHF
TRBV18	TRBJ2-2	CASSPPVSGASTGELFF
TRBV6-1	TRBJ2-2	CASSIMDRVGGELFF